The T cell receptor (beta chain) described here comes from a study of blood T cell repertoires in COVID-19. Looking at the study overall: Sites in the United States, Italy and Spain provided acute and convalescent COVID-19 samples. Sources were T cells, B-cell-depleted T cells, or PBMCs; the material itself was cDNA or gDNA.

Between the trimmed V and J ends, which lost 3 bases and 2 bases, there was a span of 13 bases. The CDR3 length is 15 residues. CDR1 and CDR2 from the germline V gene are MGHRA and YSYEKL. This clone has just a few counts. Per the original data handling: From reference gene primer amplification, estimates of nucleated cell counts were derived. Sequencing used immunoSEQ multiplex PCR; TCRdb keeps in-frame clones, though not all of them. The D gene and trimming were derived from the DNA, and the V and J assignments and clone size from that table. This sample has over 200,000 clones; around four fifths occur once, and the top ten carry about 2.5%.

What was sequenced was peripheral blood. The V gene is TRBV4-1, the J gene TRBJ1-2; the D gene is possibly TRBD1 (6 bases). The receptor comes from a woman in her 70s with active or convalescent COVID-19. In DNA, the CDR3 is TGCGCCAGCAGCCACCCGGACAGACCGAACTATGGCTACACCTTC. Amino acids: CASSHPDRPNYGYTF.